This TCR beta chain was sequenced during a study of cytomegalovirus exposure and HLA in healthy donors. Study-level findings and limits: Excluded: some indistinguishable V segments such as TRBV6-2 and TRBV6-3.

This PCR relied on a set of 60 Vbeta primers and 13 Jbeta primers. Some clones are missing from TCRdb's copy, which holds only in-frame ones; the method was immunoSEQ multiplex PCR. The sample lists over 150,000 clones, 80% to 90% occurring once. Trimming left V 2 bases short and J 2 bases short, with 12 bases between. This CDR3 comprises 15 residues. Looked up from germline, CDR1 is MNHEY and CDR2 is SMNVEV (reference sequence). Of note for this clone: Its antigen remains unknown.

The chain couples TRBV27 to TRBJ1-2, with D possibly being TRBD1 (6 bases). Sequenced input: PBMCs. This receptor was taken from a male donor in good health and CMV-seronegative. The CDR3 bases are TGTGCCAGCAGTTTACTGGGACACTTAAACTATGGCTACACCTTC. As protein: CASSLLGHLNYGYTF.